These 15 T cell receptor beta chains share one sample of origin, sequenced in a study of T cells in Graves' hyperthyroidism and ophthalmopathy (dated by TCRdb to 2018 to 2020). The library was made by multiplex PCR. Data came from an Illumina HiSeq 2000. Amplification of TCR beta CDR3 regions was carried out from RNA transcripts. The TCR CDR3 was subjected to a first round of RT-PCR using the HTBI primer set and the Qiagen OneStep RT-PCR kit. Through fastp at Q25 and MiXCR, TCRdb rebuilt clones from the public reads, retaining in-frame beta chains. Entries that share a CDR3 protein sequence are merged under the most common genes and DNA. In this sample the table shows under 350,000 distinct CDR3 sequences, 25% to 30% of which occur a single time. Of the sample, approximately 25% falls within the top ten clones. The material sequenced was blood. Receptor source: a man aged 40-50 years with Graves' hyperthyroidism that later progressed to Graves' ophthalmopathy.

This clonotype occurred many times. V gene TRBV10-3 combines with J gene TRBJ2-5; perhaps TRBD1 as D (6 bases). This CDR3 region has 12 residues. The V end was cut by 7 bases, the J end by 2 bases, with 8 bases between. CDR1 ENHRY and CDR2 SYGVKD come from the germline V gene. The CDR3 spells CAIKDRQETQYF. The CDR3 region has the DNA TGTGCCATCAAGGACAGACAAGAGACCCAGTACTTC.

The table lists this clonotype with many counts. The chain joins TRBV10-3 to TRBJ1-2, with D uncertain. Germline V lookup: CDR1 ENHRY, CDR2 SYGVKD. Trimming stripped 2 bases from V and 3 bases from J, with 7 bases between. The CDR3 consists of 13 residues. CDR3 in amino acids: CAISETRDYGYTF. As DNA, the CDR3 is TGTGCCATCAGTGAGACTCGGGACTATGGCTACACCTTC.

This clonotype was recorded at least ten times. An end of the junction does not agree with germline; a read error may underlie this. V usage is TRBV20-1 and J usage is TRBJ1-1, with 7 bases matching TRBD1. Looked up from germline, CDR1 is DFQATT and CDR2 is SNEGSKA (reference sequence). The CDR3 extends over 15 amino acids. The CDR3 sequence is CSAGRQGGGNTEVFF. In DNA, the CDR3 is TGCAGTGCTGGACGACAGGGTGGGGGGAACACTGAAGTTTTCTTT.

There are many counts of this clonotype. V usage is TRBV12-3 or TRBV12-4 and J usage is TRBJ1-6, with D unclear. CDR3 size: 17 residues. V gave up 2 bases and J gave up 0 bases, with 11 bases separating them. CDR3 residues: CASSLRVWGSYNSPLHF. DNA for the CDR3: TGTGCCAGCAGTTTAAGGGTTTGGGGCTCCTATAATTCACCCCTCCACTTT.

The count of this clonotype is one. The chain has TRBV28 and TRBJ2-7; TRBD2 matches at 8 bases. The junction had 12 bases not matched to a gene; V was cut back by 3 bases and J by 2 bases. CDR3 size: 17 residues. Looked up from germline, CDR1 is MDHEN and CDR2 is SYDVKM. DNA of the CDR3: TGTGCCAGCAGTTTTCCCCACTTAGCGGGACTCCCCTACGAGCAGTACTTC. Encoded protein: CASSFPHLAGLPYEQYF.

Ten or more counts support this clonotype. The chain has TRBV5-1 and TRBJ1-1; tentatively, D is TRBD1 (6 bases). Germline V gene sequence: CDR1 SGHRS, CDR2 YFSETQ. Trimming took 1 base from V and 7 from J, leaving 11 bases between them. CDR3 size: 13 residues. The CDR3 DNA reads TGCGCCAGCAGCTTGTGGTCACAGGGTGAAGCTTTCTTT. This gives the protein CASSLWSQGEAFF.

This clonotype was observed many times. V gene TRBV6-5 combines with J gene TRBJ1-1; 7 nucleotides align to TRBD1. CDR1 and CDR2 (germline): MNHEY, SVGAGI. V trimming: 6 bases; J trimming: 2 bases; junction bases outside the gene matches: 9. The CDR3 contains 15 residues. The CDR3 loop is CASRARGRKNTEAFF. The CDR3 nucleotides read TGTGCCAGCAGGGCCAGGGGGAGAAAAAACACTGAAGCTTTCTTT.

This clonotype was observed at least ten times. V is TRBV9 and J is TRBJ1-2; possibly TRBD1 for D (6 bases). Deletions cut 7 bases from V and 13 bases from J, with 23 bases between. Germline V lookup: CDR1 SGDLS, CDR2 YYNGEE. The length of the CDR3 is 13 residues. Written as DNA, the CDR3 is TGTGCCAGCGGCTTACAGGGCAGCTCCCTCTCCACCTTC. Translated: CASGLQGSSLSTF.

The J gene is TRBJ2-5, the V gene TRBV7-2; D is ambiguous. Germline V gives CDR1 SGHTA, CDR2 FQGNSA. Between the trimmed V and J ends, which lost 1 base and 5 bases, there was a span of 14 bases. CDR3 length equals 15 residues. CDR3 nucleotide sequence: TGTGCCAGCAGCTTAGGAGAAGGTAGCTACGAGACCCAGTACTTC. Its translation is CASSLGEGSYETQYF.

J is TRBJ2-2 and V is TRBV27, with a tentative D call TRBD1 (6 bases). The germline V gene encodes CDR1 MNHEY and CDR2 SMNVEV (reference sequence). Trimming took 0 bases from V and 6 from J, leaving 14 bases between them. This CDR3 spans 16 amino acids. CDR3: CASSLSAGVLAGELFF. As DNA, the CDR3 is TGTGCCAGCAGTTTATCGGCAGGGGTGTTGGCCGGGGAGCTGTTTTTT.

The chain is built from TRBV6-1 and TRBJ1-5; 8 positions match TRBD1. Per germline, CDR1 MNHNS and CDR2 SASEGT. This CDR3 comprises 16 residues. Germline trimming cut 6 bases from V and 0 bases from J; bases unmatched to any gene: 7. CDR3 region: CASSVTGGDSNQPQHF. CDR3 DNA: TGTGCCAGCAGCGTTACAGGGGGAGATAGCAATCAGCCCCAGCATTTT.

This clonotype was picked up many times. CDR3 residues: CASSKTTGTSVEQYF. Here the CDR3 DNA reads TGTGCCAGCAGCAAAACCACCGGGACCTCGGTCGAGCAGTACTTC. This chain links TRBV6-5 with TRBJ2-7; D possibly uses TRBD1 or TRBD2 (5 bases each). CDR1 is MNHEY and CDR2 is SVGAGI in the germline V gene. V dropped 6 bases and J dropped 6 bases, with 21 bases sitting between them. The CDR3 is 15 residues long.

The V gene is TRBV5-1, the J gene TRBJ1-2; no reliable D call. Trimming cost V 6 bases and J 6 bases, with 15 bases left between them. CDR3 size: 13 residues. CDR1 is SGHRS, CDR2 YFSETQ, per germline. CDR3 region: CASTEEGGNGYTF. In DNA form, the CDR3 reads TGCGCCAGCACGGAAGAAGGCGGGAATGGCTACACCTTC.

This clonotype appeared many times. At one of its ends the junction is not consistent with the germline gene, which may arise from a read error. The chain carries TRBV7-9 and TRBJ1-1, with D maybe TRBD1 (6 bases). The CDR3 runs to 13 residues. CDR1 and CDR2 from the germline V gene are SEHNR and FQNEAQ (reference sequence). CDR3: CASSSGQYTGAFF. CDR3 coding DNA: TGTGCCAGCAGCTCTGGACAGTACACTGGAGCTTTCTTT.

This clonotype came up once. This chain links TRBV20-1 with TRBJ1-5; D perhaps matches TRBD1 (5 bases). Trimming took 0 bases from V and 6 from J, leaving 9 bases between them. CDR1 is DFQATT and CDR2 is SNEGSKA in the germline V gene (reference sequence). The CDR3 length is 13 residues. DNA for the CDR3: TGCAGTGCTAGAGACGTGGGGGGTCAGCCCCAGCATTTT. This gives the protein CSARDVGGQPQHF.